This section outlines one T cell receptor beta chain sequence together with its context. The antigen is undetermined. These data originate in a study of T cell responses to AZD1222 COVID-19 vaccine. Using immunoSEQ multiplex PCR, the repertoire was profiled, and TCRdb retains in-frame clones only, with some absent. The data contain more than 150,000 clones, about nine tenths of them singletons. The study, taken as a whole, reports: Most donors were white British and more were female, and clonal diversity was possibly underestimated. Reportedly, nearly half of unique spike TCRs recognized epitopes outside B.1.351/B.1.1.7 mutations. None of the repertoires were sampled until the peak T cell response had passed. CD4 TCRs covered the whole spike, strongest at regions 160-218 and 743-854.

The CDR3 has 12 amino acids. Germline V gene sequence: CDR1 LNHDA, CDR2 SQIVND (reference sequence). V was cut by 3 bases and J by 3 bases, with 5 bases left in between. The source is an adult who received the AZD1222 COVID-19 vaccine. This chain connects TRBV19 to TRBJ1-1; D ambiguous. Sequences were derived from peripheral blood, sampled 28 days after the second AZD1222 dose. CDR3 in DNA: TGTGCCAGTAGTATCTGGGACACTGAAGCTTTCTTT. It translates to CASSIWDTEAFF.